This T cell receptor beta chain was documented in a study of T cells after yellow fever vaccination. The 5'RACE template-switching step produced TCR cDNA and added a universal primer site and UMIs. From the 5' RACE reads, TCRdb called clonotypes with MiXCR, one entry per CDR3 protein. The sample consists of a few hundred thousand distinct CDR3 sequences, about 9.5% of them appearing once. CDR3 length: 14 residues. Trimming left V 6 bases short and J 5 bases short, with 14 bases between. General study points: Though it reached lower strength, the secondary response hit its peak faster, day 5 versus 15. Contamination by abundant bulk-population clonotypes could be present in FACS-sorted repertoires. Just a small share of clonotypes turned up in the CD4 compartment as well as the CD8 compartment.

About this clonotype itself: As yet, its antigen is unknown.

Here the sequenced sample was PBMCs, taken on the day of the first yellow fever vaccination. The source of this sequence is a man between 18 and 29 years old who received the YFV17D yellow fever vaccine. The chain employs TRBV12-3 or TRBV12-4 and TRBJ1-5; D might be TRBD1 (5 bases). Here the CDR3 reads CASRSTVDYQPQHF. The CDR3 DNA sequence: TGTGCCAGCAGGTCGACAGTGGACTATCAGCCCCAGCATTTT.